A selection of T cell receptor beta chains follows, all from one sample in a study of CD8 T cells in ankylosing spondylitis. Each CDR3 protein gets one entry after TCRdb re-called the 5' RACE reads with MiXCR. The table shows a few hundred thousand distinct CDR3 sequences, with about 18% occurring only once. Input material: blood, either unsorted or a sorted T cell fraction (not recorded which). The receptors were sampled from a male donor with ankylosing spondylitis or in good health (not recorded which). The CDR3 runs from the conserved cysteine through the conserved F or W. The order of the fields is clone size, V gene, J gene, D gene, CDR3 protein, CDR3 DNA. The D gene is left open where the match is weak. The size field is filled for only some rows; it gives once, few, many or a size class.

size: many; V: TRBV7-9; J: TRBJ2-7; D: .; CDR3: CASSLSGLYEQYF; DNA: TGTGCCAGCAGCTTGAGCGGGCTCTACGAGCAGTACTTC
size: few; V: TRBV4-3; J: TRBJ2-7; D: .; CDR3: CASSQDPSDEQYF; DNA: TGCGCCAGCAGCCAAGATCCATCGGACGAGCAGTACTTC
size: many; V: TRBV29-1; J: TRBJ2-7; D: TRBD1; CDR3: CSVEPGQGTYEQYF; DNA: TGCAGCGTTGAACCGGGACAGGGTACCTACGAGCAGTACTTC
size: few; V: TRBV24-1; J: TRBJ2-3; D: .; CDR3: CATSDLSGYTQYF; DNA: TGTGCCACCAGTGATCTGTCCGGCTATACGCAGTATTTT
size: .; V: TRBV9; J: TRBJ1-5; D: .; CDR3: CASSVEGDSNQPQHF; DNA: TGTGCCAGCAGCGTAGAAGGCGATAGCAATCAGCCCCAGCATTTT
size: .; V: TRBV9; J: TRBJ2-1; D: .; CDR3: CASSVDVGGVQQFF; DNA: TGTGCCAGCAGCGTAGATGTAGGGGGGGTTCAGCAGTTCTTC
size: few; V: TRBV6-2/TRBV6-3; J: TRBJ2-5; D: .; CDR3: CASYGSEETQYF; DNA: TGTGCCAGCTACGGGAGCGAAGAGACCCAGTACTTC
size: .; V: TRBV7-6; J: TRBJ2-3; D: .; CDR3: CASSLVSTTDTQYF; DNA: TGTGCCAGCAGCTTAGTCTCCACGACAGATACGCAGTATTTT
size: .; V: TRBV4-2; J: TRBJ2-7; D: TRBD2; CDR3: CASSPEAASGEREQYF; DNA: TGTGCCAGCAGCCCAGAGGCGGCTAGCGGAGAGCGGGAGCAGTACTTC
size: .; V: TRBV6-5; J: TRBJ2-5; D: .; CDR3: CASSGAQETQYF; DNA: TGTGCCAGCAGTGGAGCCCAAGAGACCCAGTACTTC
size: once; V: TRBV29-1; J: TRBJ1-1; D: .; CDR3: CSVGDRNTEAFF; DNA: TGCAGCGTCGGGGACCGTAACACTGAAGCTTTCTTT
size: .; V: TRBV7-2; J: TRBJ2-2; D: TRBD1; CDR3: CASSLPSGTGGPTIGDTGELFF; DNA: TGTGCCAGCAGCTTACCCTCCGGGACAGGGGGCCCTACCATAGGGGACACCGGGGAGCTGTTTTTT
size: once; V: TRBV6-1; J: TRBJ2-1; D: TRBD1; CDR3: CASQKQGASRDEQFF; DNA: TGTGCCAGCCAGAAACAGGGGGCCTCCAGGGATGAGCAGTTCTTC
size: many; V: TRBV28; J: TRBJ2-1; D: TRBD1; CDR3: CASRGTGLRNEQFF; DNA: TGTGCCAGCAGAGGGACAGGGCTCAGGAATGAGCAGTTCTTC
size: few; V: TRBV20-1; J: TRBJ2-7; D: .; CDR3: CSAIGLAYEQYF; DNA: TGCAGTGCCATAGGACTGGCCTACGAGCAGTACTTC
size: .; V: TRBV27; J: TRBJ2-7; D: .; CDR3: CASSPSEQEDYEQYF; DNA: TGTGCCAGCAGCCCCTCCGAACAGGAAGACTACGAGCAGTACTTC
size: many; V: TRBV5-1; J: TRBJ1-1; D: TRBD1; CDR3: CASSPDRGGTEAFF; DNA: TGCGCCAGCAGCCCGGACAGGGGGGGGACTGAAGCTTTCTTT
size: many; V: TRBV29-1; J: TRBJ2-5; D: .; CDR3: CSVGGPERGWETQYF; DNA: TGCAGCGTTGGGGGCCCCGAGCGCGGGTGGGAGACCCAGTACTTC